This TCR beta chain emerged from a study of OX40 agonist ivuxolimab in advanced cancers. In the study overall: Intravenous ivuxolimab at 0.01 to 10 mg/kg was given to patients every 2 weeks. Study results and caveats: Relative to CD4+ cells, CD8+ T cells on average had more expanded clones.

Assay: immunoSEQ multiplex PCR; the TCRdb copy retains only in-frame clones and omits some. The sample contains approximately 84,000 clones, about 88% of which appear only once. Remarks on this clone: Its antigen is currently unknown.

Germline values: CDR1 LNHDA, CDR2 SQIVND (reference sequence). V gave up 3 bases and J gave up 7 bases, with 15 bases separating them. The CDR3 covers 15 residues. The sample consisted of CD4+ or CD8+ T cells sorted from blood, taken in a trial of the OX40 agonist ivuxolimab. The chain has TRBV19 and TRBJ1-4, with D perhaps matching TRBD1 (5 bases). The TCR originated in an adult with an advanced solid tumor such as melanoma, head and neck, liver or kidney cancer. The CDR3 bases are TGTGCCAGTAGTATTGGCCAGGGATTCGGTGAAAAACTGTTTTTT. Protein product: CASSIGQGFGEKLFF.